The 27 T cell receptor beta chains below come from one sample, sequenced in a study of cytomegalovirus exposure and HLA in healthy donors. TCRdb keeps only in-frame clones here, not all; method: immunoSEQ multiplex PCR. The sample has 150,000 to 200,000 clones, roughly 83% seen once. What was sequenced was PBMCs. These receptor sequences come from a man in his thirties or forties in good health and CMV-seropositive.

The V gene is TRBV6-5, the J gene TRBJ2-3; 8 bases align to TRBD2. Germline V gene lookup returns CDR1 MNHEY and CDR2 SVGAGI. V was pared by 4 bases and J by 2 bases, with 8 bases of the junction left unmatched. The length of the CDR3 is 16 residues. CDR3 in amino acids: CASSSSGSTYTDTQYF. The CDR3 DNA reads TGTGCCAGCAGTTCAAGCGGGAGTACCTACACAGATACGCAGTATTTT.

This clone appeared once. The chain is built from TRBV5-6 and TRBJ2-6; the D is unclear. The germline V and J ends were trimmed by 2 bases and 0 bases, with 15 bases remaining between them. From germline, CDR1 is SGHDT and CDR2 YYEEEE. This CDR3 has 18 residues. The CDR3 DNA sequence: TGTGCCAGCAGCTTTGAGACTTCCACCCACTCTGGGGCCAACGTCCTGACTTTC. Its protein product is CASSFETSTHSGANVLTF.

The rearrangement links TRBV28 to TRBJ1-3; tentatively, D is TRBD1 (6 bases). V dropped 2 bases and J dropped 0 bases, with 14 bases sitting between them. CDR1 is MDHEN and CDR2 is SYDVKM in the germline V gene. The CDR3 has 17 residues. The CDR3 reads CASSLSRTESSGNTIYF. The CDR3 DNA is TGTGCCAGCAGTTTAAGTAGGACAGAAAGCTCTGGAAACACCATATATTTT.

The gene calls are TRBV14 and TRBJ2-7, with TRBD1 matching 9 bases. Germline V gene data show CDR1 as SGHDN and CDR2 as FVKESK. The V gene end was trimmed by 3 bases and the J gene end by 3 bases; junction bases not matched to a gene: 9. The length of the CDR3 is 16 residues. The CDR3 loop reads CASSHPGTGSIYEQYF. DNA of the CDR3: TGTGCCAGCAGCCATCCCGGGACAGGGTCGATCTACGAGCAGTACTTC.

The V call is TRBV19, the J call TRBJ2-7; D is perhaps TRBD1 (5 bases). CDR1 is LNHDA and CDR2 is SQIVND in the germline V gene (reference sequence). There are 14 residues in the CDR3. V lost 3 bases and J 2 bases, leaving 11 bases between the germline ends. CDR3 sequence: CASSILLGAYEQYF. The CDR3 coding sequence is TGTGCCAGTAGTATCCTCCTAGGGGCCTACGAGCAGTACTTC.

The rearrangement links TRBV19 to TRBJ1-2; D perhaps matches TRBD1 (6 bases). The CDR3 spans 16 residues. V lost 3 bases and J lost 1, with 15 bases in between. Germline V CDR1 and CDR2: LNHDA, SQIVND (reference sequence). The CDR3 loop is CASSIRSGRGNYGYTF. As DNA, the CDR3 is TGTGCCAGTAGTATTCGCTCGGGCAGGGGTAACTATGGCTACACCTTC.

V is TRBV6-6 and J is TRBJ2-7; 10 nucleotides line up with TRBD2. The germline V gene encodes CDR1 MNHNY and CDR2 SVGAGI (reference sequence). The CDR3 totals 14 residues. Losses at the gene ends were 6 bases for V and 4 bases for J; bases not matched to a gene: 6. In DNA form, the CDR3 reads TGTGCCAGCAGGACAGCGGGAGGGCCATACGAGCAGTACTTC. This codes for CASRTAGGPYEQYF.

The rearrangement joins TRBV4-1 to TRBJ2-3, with 11 bases aligning to TRBD1. The CDR3 length is 16 residues. V lost 3 bases and J lost 0; bases outside the gene matches: 2. CDR1 and CDR2 (germline): MGHRA, YSYEKL. In DNA, the CDR3 is TGCGCCAGCAGCCAGGGACAGGGGGATAGCACAGATACGCAGTATTTT. Protein sequence: CASSQGQGDSTDTQYF.

In DNA form, the CDR3 reads TGCGCCAGCAGTCAACTTGGGGACACCCTGGGGGAGACCCAGTACTTC. It specifies CASSQLGDTLGETQYF. The rearrangement links TRBV23-1 to TRBJ2-5, with D possibly being TRBD1 (6 bases). TRBV23-1 is designated an ORF whose function remains uncertain. The V gene lost 2 bases and the J gene lost 5 bases, with 18 bases spanning the gap. The CDR3 is made up of 16 amino acids.

This clone was picked up a small number of times. V gene TRBV7-9 combines with J gene TRBJ2-7; 7 positions match TRBD2. Germline V gene data show CDR1 as SEHNR and CDR2 as FQNEAQ (reference sequence). This CDR3 spans 14 amino acids. V shed 3 bases and J 3 bases; nucleotides not matched to a gene: 5. DNA of the CDR3: TGTGCCAGCAGCTTGGCTAGCGGCTTCTACGAGCAGTACTTC. Translation: CASSLASGFYEQYF. Looking up the rest from reference TRBV7-9 and TRBJ2-7 gives the full variable domain: DTGVSQNPRHKITKRGQNVTFRCDPISEHNRLYWYRQTLGQGPEFLTYFQNEAQLEKSRLLSDRFSAERPKGSFSTLEIQRTEQGDSAMYLCASSLASGFYEQYFGPGTRLTVT.

The gene calls are TRBV6-5 and TRBJ2-7; D is uncertain. CDR1 and CDR2 (germline): MNHEY, SVGAGI. The V end was cut by 5 bases, the J end by 4 bases, with 12 bases between. The CDR3 is made up of 13 amino acids. The CDR3 spells CASSNYLSYEQYF. The CDR3 DNA reads TGTGCCAGCAGTAACTATCTTTCGTACGAGCAGTACTTC.

The chain is built from TRBV19 and TRBJ2-6; TRBD1 matches at 9 bases. The CDR3 runs to 17 residues. Germline CDR1 reads LNHDA; CDR2 reads SQIVND (reference sequence). The V and J ends lost 5 bases and 3 bases, in that order; junction bases with no gene match: 8. This CDR3 is CASSPRTGAGGANVLTF. The CDR3 DNA sequence: TGTGCCAGTAGTCCCCGGACAGGGGCAGGTGGGGCCAACGTCCTGACTTTC.

V is TRBV28 and J is TRBJ1-1, with 7 bases that match TRBD1. Germline loops: CDR1 MDHEN, CDR2 SYDVKM. V shed 7 bases and J 5 bases; nucleotides not matched to a gene: 10. The CDR3 has 14 residues. The CDR3: CASTNRGRGTEAFF. CDR3 nucleotide sequence: TGTGCCAGCACCAACAGGGGCCGAGGAACTGAAGCTTTCTTT.

Only a few counts were recorded for this clone. V usage is TRBV30 and J usage is TRBJ1-2, with 8 bases that match TRBD1. From germline, CDR1 is GTSNPN and CDR2 SVGIG (reference sequence). The CDR3 totals 13 residues. With V trimmed by 0 bases and J by 7 bases, 4 bases remained unmatched. The CDR3 nucleotides are TGTGCCTGGAGTGTAGGACAGGGAGGTGGCTACACCTTC. Its translation: CAWSVGQGGGYTF.

The chain joins TRBV6-5 to TRBJ1-3; D remains unclear. V was clipped by 5 bases and J by 4 bases, with 15 bases between them. Germline V lookup: CDR1 MNHEY, CDR2 SVGAGI. The CDR3 runs to 15 residues. DNA for the CDR3: TGTGCCAGCAGTGTTCACGGGGTCCTAGGAAACACCATATATTTT. It is translated as CASSVHGVLGNTIYF.

The V and J genes are TRBV18 and TRBJ2-4; 8 positions agree with TRBD1. V trimming: 6 bases; J trimming: 6 bases; junction bases outside the gene matches: 4. Germline CDR1 and CDR2: KGHSH and LQKENI. The length of the CDR3 is 13 residues. Here the CDR3 DNA reads TGTGCCAGCTCCCAGACAGGGGTAAACATTCAGTACTTC. This translates into CASSQTGVNIQYF.

V usage is TRBV5-4 and J usage is TRBJ2-1; tentative D call: TRBD2 (5 bases). Germline assignment: CDR1 SGHNT and CDR2 YYREEE (reference sequence). V was cut by 0 bases and J by 0 bases, with 10 bases left in between. The CDR3 covers 16 residues. This CDR3 reads CASSLGGPSSYNEQFF. As DNA, the CDR3 is TGTGCCAGCAGCTTGGGAGGGCCAAGCTCCTACAATGAGCAGTTCTTC.

The rearrangement joins TRBV30 to TRBJ2-3, with 7 nucleotides matching TRBD1. This CDR3 has 13 amino acids. Germline loops: CDR1 GTSNPN, CDR2 SVGIG (reference sequence). J lost 1 base, V lost 5 bases, and 3 bases had no gene match. Written as DNA, the CDR3 is TGTGCCTGGGTTACAGGGGGCACAGATACGCAGTATTTT. It is translated as CAWVTGGTDTQYF. Full variable domain (missing parts from reference TRBV30 and TRBJ2-3): SQTIHQWPATLVQPVGSPLSLECTVEGTSNPNLYWYRQAAGRGLQLLFYSVGIGQISSEVPQNLSASRPQDRQFILSSKKLLLSDSGFYLCAWVTGGTDTQYFGPGTRLTVL.

This clone was found many times. The CDR3 loop is CASSQLFSGNTEAFF. The DNA of the CDR3 is TGTGCCAGCAGCCAGCTATTCTCGGGGAACACTGAAGCTTTCTTT. The chain combines TRBV14 with TRBJ1-1; D is ambiguous. The V end was cut by 3 bases, the J end by 1 base, with 12 bases between. CDR3 length equals 15 residues. Germline V lookup: CDR1 SGHDN, CDR2 FVKESK.

This clone appeared once. DNA for the CDR3: TGCGCCAGCAGCCAAGATTATTTTGGGGGACTACCCAAAGAGCAGTTCTTC. It codes for CASSQDYFGGLPKEQFF. The J gene is TRBJ2-1, the V gene TRBV4-1, with 7 bases identical to TRBD2. Unmatched junction bases numbered 15, after V lost 0 bases and J lost 10 bases. CDR3 length: 17 residues. CDR1 and CDR2 (germline): MGHRA, YSYEKL.

This clone was found once. The gene calls are TRBV29-1 and TRBJ1-1; TRBD1 agrees at 9 bases. V shed 3 bases and J 1 base; nucleotides not matched to a gene: 3. There are 14 residues in the CDR3. CDR1 is SQVTM and CDR2 is ANQGSEA in the germline V gene. The CDR3 sequence: CSVELGQGNTEAFF. CDR3 nucleotide sequence: TGCAGCGTTGAGCTGGGACAGGGGAACACTGAAGCTTTCTTT.

The chain carries TRBV7-8 and TRBJ2-7; 7 bases fit TRBD1. The V gene's germline CDR1 is SGHVS and CDR2 FQNEAQ. The CDR3 sequence is 11 residues long. The J segment lost 11 bases and the V segment lost 5 bases, leaving 6 bases of the junction unmatched. CDR3 sequence (DNA): TGTGCCAGCAGCCAGGGGGAATCGAAGTACTTC. This encodes CASSQGESKYF.

The chain employs TRBV11-2 and TRBJ2-7; maybe TRBD2 (6 bases). Germline V gene lookup returns CDR1 SGHAT and CDR2 FQNNGV. V lost 5 bases and J lost 7, with 18 bases in between. The CDR3 runs to 14 residues. CDR3: CASSPPWQGLEQYF. The CDR3 DNA is TGTGCCAGCAGCCCTCCCTGGCAGGGACTGGAGCAGTACTTC.

V usage is TRBV5-6 and J usage is TRBJ2-3, with a possible D match to TRBD1 (6 bases). CDR1 is SGHDT and CDR2 is YYEEEE in the germline V gene. V was trimmed by 4 bases and J by 2 bases, leaving 14 bases between them. CDR3 size: 15 residues. The CDR3 bases are TGTGCCAGCAGCGTAACAGGGAGCCCCACAGATACGCAGTATTTT. Its protein product is CASSVTGSPTDTQYF.

This sequence joins TRBV5-1 and TRBJ2-2; 12 bases map to TRBD1. J gave up 6 bases and V 2 bases, and 2 bases lay outside the gene matches. Germline CDR1 and CDR2: SGHRS and YFSETQ. CDR3 size: 15 residues. CDR3 protein: CASSFGTGGSGELFF. CDR3 DNA: TGCGCCAGCAGCTTCGGGACAGGGGGCTCCGGGGAGCTGTTTTTT.

This sequence joins TRBV28 and TRBJ1-2; D might be TRBD1 (6 bases). V shed 2 bases and J shed 6 bases, with 7 bases lying between them. Germline CDR1 and CDR2: MDHEN and SYDVKM. This CDR3 region has 12 residues. CDR3: CASSLTGNGYTF. CDR3 nucleotides: TGTGCCAGCAGTTTAACAGGGAATGGCTACACCTTC.

The chain joins TRBV9 to TRBJ2-3, with 10 bases aligning to TRBD2. The length of the CDR3 is 15 residues. Per germline, CDR1 SGDLS and CDR2 YYNGEE. V lost 4 bases to trimming and J lost 4 bases; unmatched junction nucleotides: 6. This CDR3 reads CASSSRLAGSDTQYF. As DNA, the CDR3 is TGTGCCAGCAGCTCAAGACTAGCGGGCTCAGATACGCAGTATTTT.